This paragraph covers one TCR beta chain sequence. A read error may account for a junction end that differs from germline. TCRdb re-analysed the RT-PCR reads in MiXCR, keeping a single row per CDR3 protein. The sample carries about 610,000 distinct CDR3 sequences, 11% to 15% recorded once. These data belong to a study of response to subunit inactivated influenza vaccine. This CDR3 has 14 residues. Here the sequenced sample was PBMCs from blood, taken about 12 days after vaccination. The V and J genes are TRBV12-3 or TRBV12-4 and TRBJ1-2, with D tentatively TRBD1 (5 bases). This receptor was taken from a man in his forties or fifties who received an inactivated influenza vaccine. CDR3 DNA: TGTGCCAGCAGTTTGGTTAGCCGGGACCCCGTAGTAATCTTC. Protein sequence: CASSLVSRDPVVIF.